Here is one T cell receptor beta chain with its context. Assay used: immunoSEQ multiplex PCR; TCRdb lists only in-frame clones, some missing. The sample shows 50,000 to 60,000 clones, approximately 91% of them seen only once. This record comes from a study of T cell changes during pregnancy in multiple sclerosis. The CDR3 length is 11 residues. Unmatched junction bases numbered 4, after V lost 11 bases and J lost 4 bases. In germline, CDR1 is MNHEY, CDR2 SVGAGI. This sequence originates from a female donor with multiple sclerosis, enrolled in a pregnancy study. The rearrangement links TRBV6-5 to TRBJ1-2; 7 nucleotides line up with TRBD1. Material: CD4+ T cells from peripheral blood mononuclear cells, obtained in the second trimester of pregnancy. The CDR3 loop is CASGQIYGYTF. CDR3 nucleotides: TGTGCCTCGGGACAGATCTATGGCTACACCTTC.